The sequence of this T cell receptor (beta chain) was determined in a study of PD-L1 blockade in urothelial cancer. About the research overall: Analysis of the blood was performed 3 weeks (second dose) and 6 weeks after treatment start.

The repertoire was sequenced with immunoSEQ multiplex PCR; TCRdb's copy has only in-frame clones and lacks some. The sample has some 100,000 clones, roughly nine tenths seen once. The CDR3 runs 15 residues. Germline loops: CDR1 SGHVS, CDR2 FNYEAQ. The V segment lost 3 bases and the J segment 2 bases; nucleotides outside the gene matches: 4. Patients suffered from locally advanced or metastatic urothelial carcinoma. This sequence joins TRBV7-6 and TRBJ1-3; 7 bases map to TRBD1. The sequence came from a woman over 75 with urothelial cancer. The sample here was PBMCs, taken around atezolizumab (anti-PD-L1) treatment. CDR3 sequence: CASSFRQGAGNTIYF. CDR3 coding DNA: TGTGCCAGCAGCTTCAGACAGGGTGCTGGAAACACCATATATTTT.